This section outlines one TCR beta chain sequence together with its context. Its matching antigen is unknown. The entry originates in a study of OX40 agonist ivuxolimab in advanced cancers. Whole-study context: Patients were treated with intravenous ivuxolimab, dosed at 0.01 to 10 mg/kg and infused every 2 weeks. Earlier anti-PD-1, anti-PD-L1 or anti-CTLA-4 therapy was permitted; about 39% had received some.

Overall study results and limits: Antigens targeted by the expanded peripheral T cells were not determined.

The CDR3 has 13 amino acids. Per the germline V gene, CDR1 is GTSNPN and CDR2 is SVGIG (reference sequence). Germline trimming cut 0 bases from V and 7 bases from J; bases unmatched to any gene: 3. This table comes from immunoSEQ multiplex PCR, and its TCRdb copy is limited to in-frame clones, with some not included. Of roughly 97,000 clones listed, 80% to 90% are singletons. This clonotype was sampled from an adult with an advanced solid tumor such as melanoma, head and neck, liver or kidney cancer. The material was CD4+ or CD8+ T cells sorted from blood, obtained in a trial of the OX40 agonist ivuxolimab. V usage is TRBV30 and J usage is TRBJ1-5; TRBD1 matches at 7 bases. The CDR3 region has the DNA TGTGCCTGGAGTGTACAGGGGAGACAGCCCCAGCATTTT. Amino acids: CAWSVQGRQPQHF. The variable domain in full, with the rest retrieved from reference TRBV30 and TRBJ1-5, is SQTIHQWPATLVQPVGSPLSLECTVEGTSNPNLYWYRQAAGRGLQLLFYSVGIGQISSEVPQNLSASRPQDRQFILSSKKLLLSDSGFYLCAWSVQGRQPQHFGDGTRLSIL.